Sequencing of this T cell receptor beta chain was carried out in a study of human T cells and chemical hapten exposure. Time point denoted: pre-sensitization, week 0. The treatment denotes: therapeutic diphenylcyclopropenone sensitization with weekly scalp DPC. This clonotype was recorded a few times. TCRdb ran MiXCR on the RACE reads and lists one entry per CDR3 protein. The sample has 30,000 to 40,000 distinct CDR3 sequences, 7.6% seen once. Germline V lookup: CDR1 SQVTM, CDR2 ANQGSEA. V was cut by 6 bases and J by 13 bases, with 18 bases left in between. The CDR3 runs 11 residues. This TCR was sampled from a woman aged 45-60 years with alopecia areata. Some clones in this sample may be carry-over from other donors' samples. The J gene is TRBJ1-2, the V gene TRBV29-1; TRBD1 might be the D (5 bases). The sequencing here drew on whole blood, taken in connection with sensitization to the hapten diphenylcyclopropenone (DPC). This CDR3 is CSVREPGSTTF. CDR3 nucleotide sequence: TGCAGCGTCAGGGAGCCGGGGTCGACCACCTTC.